This T cell receptor (beta chain) stems from a study of human T cells and chemical hapten exposure. TCRdb re-derived calls from the RACE reads in MiXCR, one entry per CDR3 protein. The sample includes 35,000 to 55,000 distinct CDR3 sequences, around 4% of them seen just once. This clonotype was recorded many times. Time point defined: healthy volunteer bleed at 6 weeks. Total RNA was isolated from unfractionated whole blood. With 0 bases removed from V and 0 bases from J, the gap between germline ends came to 21 bases. Germline V lookup: CDR1 SGHDN, CDR2 FVKESK. The CDR3 consists of 20 residues. This clonotype was sampled from a human donor in good health. Some clones in this sample may be carry-over from other donors' samples. The sample was whole blood. This rearrangement joins TRBV14 to TRBJ2-1; D is unresolved. CDR3 DNA: TGTGCCAGCAGCCAAGATCTACGCCCGGCACTACCGCCCTCCTACAATGAGCAGTTCTTC. Translation gives CASSQDLRPALPPSYNEQFF.